Below, one TCR beta chain is given with its context. What it binds is unknown. The protocol was immunoSEQ multiplex PCR, while the TCRdb copy is restricted to in-frame clones and leaves out a portion. Here the sample spans roughly 1,600,000 clones, about 98.5% being singletons. The data were obtained in a study of shared clonotypes between healthy human individuals. Study results and caveats: For sorted subsets, rarefaction showed incomplete sequencing despite large depth.

Germline V CDR1 and CDR2: SGDLS, YYNGEE. V was pared by 4 bases and J by 9 bases, with 17 bases between. CDR3 size: 14 residues. The sample taken for sequencing was naive CD4+ T cells sorted from blood. The sample's subset: CD45RA+ positively selected. The chain is built from TRBV9 and TRBJ2-1; D possibly uses TRBD1 or TRBD2 (5 bases each). The sequence was collected from a man aged 30-40 years in good health. In nucleotides, the CDR3 is TGTGCCAGCAGCAGGGACCTCCCCGCGGCTGAGCAGTTCTTC. It translates to CASSRDLPAAEQFF.